This T cell receptor beta chain was recorded in a study of cytomegalovirus exposure and HLA in healthy donors. The V end lost 0 bases, the J end lost 4 bases, and 6 bases lay between the germline ends. The CDR3 length is 13 residues. CDR1 and CDR2 (germline): ENHRY, SYGVKD. Whole-study results and caveats: Productive rates of about 87% or about 30% were seen for most TCR beta V segments in an earlier analysis. As a later analysis revealed, most CMV-associated TCR beta chains appeared HLA-restricted. Links to common viral pathogens appeared, in a later analysis, for several of the most significant clusters. The study listed 164 cytomegalovirus-associated TCR beta chains.

With respect to this clone: The antigen is unknown.

In the PCR, 60 Vbeta and 13 Jbeta primers were used. The repertoire was sequenced with immunoSEQ multiplex PCR; TCRdb's copy has only in-frame clones and lacks some. The sample lists some 170,000 clones; 75% to 85% were seen once. V usage is TRBV10-3 and J usage is TRBJ1-2, with D tentatively TRBD1 (5 bases). Sequenced: PBMCs. The sequence came from a woman aged 18-30 years in good health and CMV-seropositive. The CDR3 nucleotides are TGTGCCATCAGTGAGTCCCAGGGCTATGGCTACACCTTC. It specifies CAISESQGYGYTF.